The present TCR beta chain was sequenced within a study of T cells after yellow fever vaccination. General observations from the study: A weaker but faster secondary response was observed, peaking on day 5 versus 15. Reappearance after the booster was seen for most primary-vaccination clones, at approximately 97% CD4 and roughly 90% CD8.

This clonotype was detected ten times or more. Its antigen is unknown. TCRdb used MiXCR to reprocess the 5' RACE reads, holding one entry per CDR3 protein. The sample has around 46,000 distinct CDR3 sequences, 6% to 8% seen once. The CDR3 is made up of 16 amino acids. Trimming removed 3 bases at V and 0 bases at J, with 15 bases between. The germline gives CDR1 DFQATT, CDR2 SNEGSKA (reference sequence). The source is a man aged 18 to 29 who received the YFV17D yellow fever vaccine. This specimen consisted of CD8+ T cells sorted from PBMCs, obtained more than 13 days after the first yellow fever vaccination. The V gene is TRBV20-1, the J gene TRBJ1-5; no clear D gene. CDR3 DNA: TGCAGTGCTAGGGCCCGAGAAGGGAATAGCAATCAGCCCCAGCATTTT. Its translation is CSARAREGNSNQPQHF.